This TCR beta chain was captured in a study of spatial heterogeneity in lung cancer. Time point denoted: sample taken at primary tumor resection. Whole RNA from tumor, nontumor lung or frozen PBMC was sequenced unsorted. More than 70 TRACERx patients with early, untreated non-small cell lung cancer donated samples. Each TCR cDNA molecule carried a unique molecular identifier. TCRdb re-called the 5' RACE reads with MiXCR, one entry per CDR3 protein. The sample holds around 4,000 distinct CDR3 sequences, about 37% seen once. Comment on this clonotype: Little can be read into the size of this beta chain, an off-target read in a library designed for alpha chains.

The CDR3 has 13 residues. With 2 bases clipped from V and 6 bases from J, the junction kept 6 bases outside the gene matches. Germline V gene data show CDR1 as SQVTM and CDR2 as ANQGSEA. The sample here was PBMCs, taken at surgery. The receptor comes from a male donor with early-stage non-small cell lung cancer. This sequence joins TRBV29-1 and TRBJ2-7; 8 nucleotides line up with TRBD2. In DNA form, the CDR3 reads TGCAGCGTTGAATCGGGAGGGCCCTCCGAGCAGTACTTC. Translating gives CSVESGGPSEQYF.